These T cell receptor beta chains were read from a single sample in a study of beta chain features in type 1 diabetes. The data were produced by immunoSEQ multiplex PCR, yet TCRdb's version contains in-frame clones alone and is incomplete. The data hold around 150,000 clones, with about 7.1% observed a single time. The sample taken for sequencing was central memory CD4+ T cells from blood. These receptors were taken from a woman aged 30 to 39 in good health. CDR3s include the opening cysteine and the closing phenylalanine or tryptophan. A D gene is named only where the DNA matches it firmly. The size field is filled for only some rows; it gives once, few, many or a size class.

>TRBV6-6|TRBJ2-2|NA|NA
CASSATRAGELFF
TGTGCCAGCAGTGCAACTAGAGCCGGGGAGCTGTTTTTT
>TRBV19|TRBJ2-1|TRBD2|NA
CASSILASGAGEQFF
TGTGCCAGTAGTATTTTGGCTAGCGGGGCGGGCGAGCAGTTCTTC
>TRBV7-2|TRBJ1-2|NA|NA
CASSPRGGGNGYTF
TGTGCCAGCAGCCCACGGGGGGGAGGAAATGGCTACACCTTC
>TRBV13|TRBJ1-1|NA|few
CASSLVTVREAFF
TGTGCCAGCAGCTTAGTTACAGTACGTGAAGCTTTCTTT
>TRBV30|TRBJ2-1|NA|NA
CAWSPQTYNEQFF
TGTGCCTGGAGTCCCCAGACCTACAATGAGCAGTTCTTC
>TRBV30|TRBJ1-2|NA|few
CAWSVQGDYGYTF
TGTGCCTGGAGTGTACAGGGAGACTATGGCTACACCTTC
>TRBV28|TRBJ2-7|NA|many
CASSFYSGTSYEQYF
TGTGCCAGCAGTTTCTACAGTGGTACCTCCTACGAGCAGTACTTC
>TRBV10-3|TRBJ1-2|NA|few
CAISEGQGTYTF
TGTGCCATCAGTGAGGGTCAGGGAACCTACACCTTC
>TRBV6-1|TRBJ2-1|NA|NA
CASSQGLRGEQFF
TGTGCCAGCAGTCAGGGACTTCGGGGTGAGCAGTTCTTC
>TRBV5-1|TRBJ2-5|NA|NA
CASSFGEGAQYF
TGCGCCAGCAGCTTTGGCGAGGGGGCCCAGTACTTC
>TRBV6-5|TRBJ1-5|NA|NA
CASRNGLWNQPQHF
TGTGCCAGCAGGAATGGGCTCTGGAATCAGCCCCAGCATTTT
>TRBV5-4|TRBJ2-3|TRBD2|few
CASSLGGGRFTDTQYF
TGTGCCAGCAGCTTGGGAGGCGGGAGGTTCACAGATACGCAGTATTTT
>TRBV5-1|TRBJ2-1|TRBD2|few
CASSLGSAGGLDEQFF
TGCGCCAGCAGCTTGGGCTCGGCGGGAGGGCTTGATGAGCAGTTCTTC
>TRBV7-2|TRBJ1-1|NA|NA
CASSPVTENTEAFF
TGTGCCAGCAGCCCTGTGACAGAGAACACTGAAGCTTTCTTT
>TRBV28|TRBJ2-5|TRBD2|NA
CASSSFLGTSGRRGIKETQYF
TGTGCCAGCAGTTCTTTCCTCGGGACTAGCGGGAGGAGGGGGATCAAAGAGACCCAGTACTTC
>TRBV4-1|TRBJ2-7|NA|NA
CASSQGNGGLWAYEQYF
TGCGCCAGCAGCCAAGGGAATGGGGGCCTTTGGGCGTACGAGCAGTACTTC
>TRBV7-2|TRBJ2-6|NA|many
CASSQSRPGLPSRANVLTF
TGTGCCAGCAGCCAGTCTCGACCGGGACTTCCCTCCCGGGCCAACGTCCTGACTTTC
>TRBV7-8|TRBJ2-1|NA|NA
CASSLGTVNEQFF
TGTGCCAGCAGCTTAGGGACAGTCAATGAGCAGTTCTTC
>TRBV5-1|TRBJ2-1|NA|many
CATSQGSYNEQFF
TGCGCGACCTCACAGGGTTCCTACAATGAGCAGTTCTTC
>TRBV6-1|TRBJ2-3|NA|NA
CASPSVSTDTQYF
TGTGCCAGCCCTAGCGTGAGCACAGATACGCAGTATTTT
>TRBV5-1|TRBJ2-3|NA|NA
CASGDTDTQYF
TGCGCCAGCGGAGACACAGATACGCAGTATTTT
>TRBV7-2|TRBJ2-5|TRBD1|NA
CASSQGTGPQETQYF
TGTGCCAGCAGCCAAGGGACAGGACCACAAGAGACCCAGTACTTC
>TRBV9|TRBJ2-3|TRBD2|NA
CASSVVSGGPDTQYF
TGTGCCAGCAGCGTAGTATCGGGAGGGCCAGATACGCAGTATTTT
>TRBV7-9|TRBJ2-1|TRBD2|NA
CASSPPSGSRNEQFF
TGTGCCAGCAGCCCTCCGAGCGGGAGTCGTAATGAGCAGTTCTTC
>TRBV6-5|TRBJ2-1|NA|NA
CASDESQGNEQFF
TGTGCCAGCGACGAATCACAGGGAAATGAGCAGTTCTTC
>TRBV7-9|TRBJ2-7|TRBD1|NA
CASSLETGGYEQYF
TGTGCCAGCAGCTTAGAGACAGGGGGGTACGAGCAGTACTTC
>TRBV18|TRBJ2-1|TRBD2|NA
CASSPPSGRYNEQFF
TGTGCCAGCTCACCACCGAGCGGGAGGTACAATGAGCAGTTCTTC
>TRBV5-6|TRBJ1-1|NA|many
CASNEKAIFMNTEAFF
TGTGCCAGCAATGAAAAAGCGATCTTCATGAACACTGAAGCTTTCTTT
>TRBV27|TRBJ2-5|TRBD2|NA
CASRTSGSETQYF
TGTGCCAGCAGGACTAGCGGGAGTGAGACCCAGTACTTC
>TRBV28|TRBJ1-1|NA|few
CASSLAGTEAFF
TGTGCCAGCAGTTTGGCGGGCACTGAAGCTTTCTTT
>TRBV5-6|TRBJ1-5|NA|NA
CASTVGFSNQPQHF
TGTGCCAGCACCGTTGGCTTTAGCAATCAGCCCCAGCATTTT
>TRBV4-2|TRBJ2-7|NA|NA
CASSHGRGEQYF
TGTGCCAGCAGCCACGGAAGGGGAGAGCAGTACTTC
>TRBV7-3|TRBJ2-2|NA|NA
CASSPISHLARNTGELFF
TGTGCCAGCAGCCCGATATCCCACCTAGCGAGGAACACCGGGGAGCTGTTTTTT
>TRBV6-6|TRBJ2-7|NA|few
CASSWDIYEQYF
TGTGCCAGCAGTTGGGACATCTACGAGCAGTACTTC
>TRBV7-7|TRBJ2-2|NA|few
CASSLAPRTGELFF
TGTGCTAGCAGCTTAGCGCCCCGGACCGGGGAGCTGTTTTTT
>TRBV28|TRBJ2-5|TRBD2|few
CASSAPPGGQTQYF
TGTGCCAGCAGTGCCCCCCCGGGGGGGCAGACCCAGTACTTC
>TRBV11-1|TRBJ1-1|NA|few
CASSLNAGVQTEAFF
TGTGCCAGCAGCTTAAATGCAGGGGTTCAGACTGAAGCTTTCTTT
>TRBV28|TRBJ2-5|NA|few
CASSSGASNEETQYF
TGTGCCAGCAGTTCCGGAGCCTCGAATGAGGAGACCCAGTACTTC
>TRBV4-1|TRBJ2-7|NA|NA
CASSQSLVAYEQYF
TGCGCCAGCAGCCAATCACTAGTTGCTTACGAGCAGTACTTC
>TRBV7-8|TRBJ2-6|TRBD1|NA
CASSFPNRGSGANVLTF
TGTGCCAGCAGCTTCCCAAACAGGGGGTCTGGGGCCAACGTCCTGACTTTC
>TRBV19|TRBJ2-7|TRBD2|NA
CASSSHGTSGGRSYEQYF
TGTGCCAGTAGTTCCCACGGGACTAGCGGAGGGAGGTCCTACGAGCAGTACTTC
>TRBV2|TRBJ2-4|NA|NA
CASSEVGGQVNIQYF
TGTGCCAGCAGTGAAGTCGGGGGGCAGGTTAACATTCAGTACTTC
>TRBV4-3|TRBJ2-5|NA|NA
CASSQDAFQETQYF
TGCGCCAGCAGCCAAGATGCGTTCCAAGAGACCCAGTACTTC
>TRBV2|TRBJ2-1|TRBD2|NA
CASSGLAVDNEQFF
TGTGCCAGCAGTGGACTAGCGGTCGACAATGAGCAGTTCTTC
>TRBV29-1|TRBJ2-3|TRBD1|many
CSAGTGTGSTDTQYF
TGCAGCGCCGGAACCGGGACAGGGAGCACAGATACGCAGTATTTT
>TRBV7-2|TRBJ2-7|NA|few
CASSSTGGAGVHEQYF
TGTGCCAGCAGCTCCACAGGGGGGGCGGGAGTCCACGAGCAGTACTTC
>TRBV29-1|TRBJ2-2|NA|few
CSVGGPVNTGELFF
TGCAGCGTTGGGGGCCCTGTGAACACCGGGGAGCTGTTTTTT
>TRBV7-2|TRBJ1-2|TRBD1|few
CASSERQGSYGYTF
TGTGCCAGCAGCGAGAGACAGGGTTCCTATGGCTACACCTTC
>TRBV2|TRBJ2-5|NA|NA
CASSETPRETQYF
TGTGCCAGCAGTGAGACTCCCCGAGAGACCCAGTACTTC
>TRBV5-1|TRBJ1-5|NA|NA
CASSLGGGNQPQHF
TGCGCCAGCAGCTTGGGGGGAGGCAATCAGCCCCAGCATTTT
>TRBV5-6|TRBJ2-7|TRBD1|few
CASSLTGAKYEQYF
TGTGCCAGCAGCTTGACAGGGGCAAAGTACGAGCAGTACTTC
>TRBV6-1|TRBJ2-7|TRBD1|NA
CASSPGTGDAYEQYF
TGTGCCAGCAGCCCCGGGACAGGGGACGCCTACGAGCAGTACTTC
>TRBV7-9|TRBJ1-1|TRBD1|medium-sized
CASSPGTGRATEAFF
TGTGCCAGCAGCCCGGGGACAGGGAGGGCCACTGAAGCTTTCTTT